The next 32 T cell receptor beta chains were all read from a single sample in a study of CD8 T cells in ankylosing spondylitis. MiXCR, run by TCRdb on the 5' RACE reads, gives a single entry per CDR3 protein. Among roughly 200,000 distinct CDR3 sequences, more than 25% were seen once, and the ten largest hold about 6.9%. The specimen was blood, either unsorted or a sorted T cell fraction (not recorded which). The receptors originated from a male donor with ankylosing spondylitis or in good health (not recorded which).

The table lists this clonotype with a few counts. The V gene is TRBV20-1, the J gene TRBJ2-1, with 10 bases that match TRBD2. The germline V gene has CDR1 DFQATT and CDR2 SNEGSKA (reference sequence). The CDR3 has 15 residues. J was trimmed by 7 bases and V by 0 bases; bases with no gene match: 6. The CDR3 region has the DNA TGCAGTGCTAGAGATTTGGCTAGCGGGAGAAATGAGCAGTTCTTC. Translated, it gives CSARDLASGRNEQFF.

This clonotype occurred many times. V gene TRBV29-1 combines with J gene TRBJ2-2; no clear D. From germline, CDR1 is SQVTM and CDR2 ANQGSEA. V shed 4 bases and J shed 1 base, with 13 bases lying between them. The length of the CDR3 is 15 residues. The CDR3 nucleotides are TGCAGCGTTGTAGGAGAAACCTGGAACACCGGGGAGCTGTTTTTT. Translated: CSVVGETWNTGELFF.

Details on this clonotype: A read error may be the cause here, since a much bigger clone is one base away. The V call is TRBV6-1, the J call TRBJ2-7, with TRBD2 matching 7 bases. Germline assignment: CDR1 MNHNS and CDR2 SASEGT. The V and J ends lost 5 bases and 0 bases, in that order; junction bases with no gene match: 1. The CDR3 extends over 13 amino acids. CDR3 loop: CASSSGVSYEQYF. The CDR3 DNA reads TGTGCCAGCAGTAGCGGGGTCTCCTACGAGCAGTACTTC.

The genes are TRBV6-5 and TRBJ2-1, with 13 bases aligning to TRBD2. The CDR3 loop spans 16 amino acids. V shed 2 bases and J 9 bases; nucleotides not matched to a gene: 7. The germline CDR1 and CDR2 sequences are MNHEY and SVGAGI. The CDR3 spells CASSYRLAGGRFEQFF. DNA of the CDR3: TGTGCCAGCAGTTACCGACTAGCGGGAGGTCGGTTTGAGCAGTTCTTC.

V is TRBV20-1 and J is TRBJ2-7, with 10 bases aligning to TRBD1. Germline lookup yields CDR1 DFQATT and CDR2 SNEGSKA (reference sequence). V shed 4 bases, J shed 1 base, and the junction held 4 bases outside the gene matches. CDR3 length: 14 residues. Here the CDR3 reads CSATRDRGSYEQYF. The CDR3 coding sequence is TGCAGTGCTACCCGGGACAGGGGATCCTACGAGCAGTACTTC.

The V call is TRBV20-1, the J call TRBJ2-5; 7 positions match TRBD1. V gave up 6 bases and J gave up 3 bases; unmatched junction bases: 4. The CDR3 is made up of 12 amino acids. Per the germline V gene, CDR1 is DFQATT and CDR2 is SNEGSKA (reference sequence). DNA for the CDR3: TGCAGTGCCCGACAGGGCAAAGAGACCCAGTACTTC. Translated: CSARQGKETQYF.

The chain recombines TRBV20-1 with TRBJ2-7, with 7 bases aligning to TRBD1. V was pared by 5 bases and J by 2 bases, with 12 bases of the junction left unmatched. Germline V gene data show CDR1 as DFQATT and CDR2 as SNEGSKA (reference sequence). The CDR3 totals 15 residues. This CDR3 is CSALNRDSGTYEQYF. For the CDR3, the DNA is TGCAGTGCTTTAAACCGGGACAGTGGCACCTACGAGCAGTACTTC.

This clonotype was observed a few times. The CDR3 region has the DNA TGCAGTGCTAGAGACGTCAGGGAATATGATACGCAGTATTTT. Residues: CSARDVREYDTQYF. The chain employs TRBV20-1 and TRBJ2-3; TRBD1 is a possible D gene (5 bases). The CDR3 is 14 residues long. Per the germline V gene, CDR1 is DFQATT and CDR2 is SNEGSKA (reference sequence). V was pared by 0 bases and J by 6 bases, with 13 bases between.

V and J are TRBV20-1 and TRBJ2-1, with 11 bases identical to TRBD2. J gave up 2 bases and V 5 bases, and 11 bases lay outside the gene matches. The length of the CDR3 is 17 residues. Germline CDR1 DFQATT, CDR2 SNEGSKA (reference sequence). The CDR3 loop reads CSAPRLAGGQAYNEQFF. The CDR3 DNA reads TGCAGTGCTCCCAGGCTAGCGGGAGGCCAGGCCTACAATGAGCAGTTCTTC.

The rearrangement links TRBV12-3 or TRBV12-4 to TRBJ2-2; D might be TRBD2 (6 bases). This CDR3 is 15 amino acids long. V lost 3 bases and J lost 5, with 13 bases in between. Written as DNA, the CDR3 is TGTGCCAGCAGTTTCTCCGCTAGCGAAACCGGGGAGCTGTTTTTT. It yields the protein CASSFSASETGELFF.

The gene calls are TRBV29-1 and TRBJ1-1; perhaps TRBD1 as D (6 bases). The V gene's germline CDR1 is SQVTM and CDR2 ANQGSEA. CDR3 size: 14 residues. The ends were cut back, 0 bases at V and 4 bases at J, with 12 bases in the middle. The CDR3 DNA sequence: TGCAGCGTTGAAGATCTACAGGGAAGCACTGAAGCTTTCTTT. Its translation is CSVEDLQGSTEAFF.

This clonotype has ten or more counts. The chain joins TRBV6-5 to TRBJ1-6; possible D gene TRBD1, 5 bases. V was shortened by 0 bases and J by 4 bases, with 10 bases between the two germline ends. Germline values: CDR1 MNHEY, CDR2 SVGAGI. The CDR3 is 16 residues long. DNA for the CDR3: TGTGCCAGCAGTTACTCGGCTAGGGGATATAATTCACCCCTCCACTTT. It yields the protein CASSYSARGYNSPLHF.

The V and J genes are TRBV20-1 and TRBJ2-7; 10 bases align to TRBD2. This CDR3 is built from 14 residues. V lost 4 bases to trimming and J lost 6 bases; unmatched junction nucleotides: 9. Germline values: CDR1 DFQATT, CDR2 SNEGSKA (reference sequence). CDR3 loop: CSATGGVAGGEQYF. The CDR3 DNA reads as TGCAGTGCTACGGGGGGGGTAGCGGGAGGCGAGCAGTACTTC.

This clonotype was counted many times. V usage is TRBV5-5 and J usage is TRBJ2-4, with D unresolved. The CDR3 loop spans 14 amino acids. Germline values: CDR1 SGHKS, CDR2 YYEKEE (reference sequence). V lost 2 bases and J 3 bases, leaving 9 bases between the germline ends. CDR3 nucleotide sequence: TGTGCCAGCAGCTTCTTGAGTGACAAAAACATTCAGTACTTC. This codes for CASSFLSDKNIQYF.

The sample holds a few counts of this clonotype. The rearrangement joins TRBV12-3 or TRBV12-4 to TRBJ2-1; D remains unclear. Trimming took 6 bases from V and 10 from J, leaving 16 bases between them. CDR3 length: 13 residues. The CDR3 sequence: CASSPVLVREQFF. The CDR3 coding sequence is TGTGCCAGCAGCCCCGTGCTGGTCAGAGAGCAGTTCTTC.

This clonotype appeared once. The chain carries TRBV6-1 and TRBJ2-6, with D perhaps TRBD1 (5 bases). The CDR3 spans 14 residues. Between the trimmed V and J ends, which lost 11 bases and 0 bases, there was a span of 11 bases. Germline values: CDR1 MNHNS, CDR2 SASEGT. In nucleotides, the CDR3 is TGTGCCCTCGCAACAGGCTCTGGGGCCAACGTCCTGACTTTC. The encoded protein is CALATGSGANVLTF.

This clonotype was observed many times. The chain employs TRBV20-1 and TRBJ2-7; D gene uncertain. CDR1 and CDR2 (germline): DFQATT, SNEGSKA (reference sequence). V lost 1 base, J lost 3 bases, and 4 bases lay in between. This CDR3 contains 11 residues. The CDR3 DNA is TGCAGTGCTAGAGGAATCTACGAGCAGTACTTC. Translation gives CSARGIYEQYF.

A few counts support this clonotype. The chain links TRBV10-3 to TRBJ1-2; TRBD1 is a possible D gene (6 bases). Looked up from germline, CDR1 is ENHRY and CDR2 is SYGVKD. This CDR3 contains 13 residues. V shed 7 bases and J shed 4 bases, with 13 bases lying between them. The CDR3: CAIKGTSAYGYTF. In DNA form, the CDR3 reads TGTGCCATCAAAGGGACATCGGCCTATGGCTACACCTTC.

As for this clonotype: Being one base from a much bigger clone, this may be a read error. This sequence joins TRBV5-1 and TRBJ2-7, with D maybe TRBD2 (6 bases). V lost 1 base, J lost 2 bases, and 10 bases lay in between. Per germline, CDR1 SGHRS and CDR2 YFSETQ. The CDR3 has 14 amino acids. The CDR3 sequence is CASSLTGSAYEQYF. CDR3 nucleotide sequence: TGCGCCAGCAGCTTGACCGGGAGTGCCTACGAGCAGTACTTC.

This clonotype was detected only a few times. The chain is built from TRBV20-1 and TRBJ2-5, with 7 positions matching TRBD1. The CDR3 is made up of 14 amino acids. Unmatched junction bases numbered 6, after V lost 0 bases and J lost 5 bases. Germline V gene data show CDR1 as DFQATT and CDR2 as SNEGSKA (reference sequence). The DNA of the CDR3 is TGCAGTGCTAGAGACTGGCAGGGGGTTGAGACCCAGTACTTC. Protein product: CSARDWQGVETQYF.

The DNA for the CDR3 is TGCAGCGTTGAAGAGCCTAGCTCCTACAATGAGCAGTTCTTC. It encodes CSVEEPSSYNEQFF. The V and J genes are TRBV29-1 and TRBJ2-1, with D hard to call. CDR3 length: 14 amino acids. V dropped 0 bases and J dropped 0 bases, with 6 bases sitting between them. CDR1 and CDR2 from the germline V gene are SQVTM and ANQGSEA.

This clonotype was observed many times. This rearrangement joins TRBV5-1 to TRBJ1-2; D might be TRBD1 (6 bases). V dropped 0 bases and J dropped 4 bases, with 10 bases sitting between them. Germline values: CDR1 SGHRS, CDR2 YFSETQ. CDR3 length: 14 amino acids. The CDR3 here is CASSLAGHRYGYTF. The CDR3 DNA is TGCGCCAGCAGCTTGGCGGGACACCGCTATGGCTACACCTTC.

The chain couples TRBV6-1 to TRBJ1-5; 8 bases are shared with TRBD1. This CDR3 comprises 15 residues. Germline V lookup: CDR1 MNHNS, CDR2 SASEGT. V trimming: 7 bases; J trimming: 3 bases; junction bases outside the gene matches: 8. The CDR3 protein is CASKSSGGLNQPQHF. In DNA, the CDR3 is TGTGCCAGCAAGTCTTCAGGGGGCCTCAATCAGCCCCAGCATTTT.

This clonotype was detected many times. The rearrangement joins TRBV6-2 or TRBV6-3 to TRBJ1-6; D unclear. Germline V gene sequence: CDR1 MNHEY, CDR2 SVGEGT. V was clipped by 5 bases and J by 10 bases, with 12 bases between them. This CDR3 is built from 13 residues. CDR3 sequence (DNA): TGTGCCAGCAGTCCCCAGGCTCGGTCACCCCTCCACTTT. Translating gives CASSPQARSPLHF.

This clonotype was detected ten times or more. CDR3 loop: CASSPSGSVSYEQYF. CDR3 DNA sequence: TGTGCCAGCAGCCCTAGCGGGAGTGTGTCCTACGAGCAGTACTTC. The rearrangement joins TRBV5-5 to TRBJ2-7; 10 bases match TRBD2. CDR1 is SGHKS and CDR2 is YYEKEE in the germline V gene (reference sequence). J lost 1 base, V lost 4 bases, and 5 bases had no gene match. The CDR3 is made up of 15 amino acids. Looking up the rest from reference TRBV5-5 and TRBJ2-7 gives the full variable domain: DAGVTQSPTHLIKTRGQQVTLRCSPISGHKSVSWYQQVLGQGPQFIFQYYEKEERGRGNFPDRFSARQFPNYSSELNVNALLLGDSALYLCASSPSGSVSYEQYFGPGTRLTVT.

There are a few counts of this clonotype. V is TRBV20-1 and J is TRBJ2-4; weak D call: TRBD1 (6 bases). The germline gives CDR1 DFQATT, CDR2 SNEGSKA (reference sequence). The CDR3 is 14 residues long. V lost 3 bases and J lost 2, with 11 bases in between. The CDR3 reads CSASQGTPKNIQYF. CDR3 DNA: TGCAGTGCTAGTCAGGGGACCCCCAAAAACATTCAGTACTTC.

This clonotype showed up just a few times. V and J are TRBV12-2 and TRBJ2-7; the table's TRBD2 call for D was not verified on the DNA. TRBV12-2 corresponds to a pseudogene. CDR3 length: 15 amino acids. CDR3 DNA: TGTGCAAGTCGACACAGACTAGTAAATGCCTACGAGCAGTACTTC. Protein: CASRHRLVNAYEQYF.

This clonotype was counted at least ten times. The chain carries TRBV15 and TRBJ2-6; D not certain. Deletions cut 0 bases from V and 4 bases from J, with 7 bases between. Germline V gene lookup returns CDR1 LNHNV and CDR2 YYDKDF (reference sequence). The CDR3 loop spans 15 amino acids. CDR3 DNA: TGTGCCACCAGCAGAGATCTTAGGGGGGCCAACGTCCTGACTTTC. It is translated as CATSRDLRGANVLTF.

This clonotype has just a few counts. J is TRBJ2-7 and V is TRBV29-1; D not resolved. Germline V gives CDR1 SQVTM, CDR2 ANQGSEA. This CDR3 spans 14 amino acids. The V gene lost 4 bases and the J gene lost 4 bases, with 17 bases spanning the gap. The CDR3: CSVAMAEKRYEQYF. Written as DNA, the CDR3 is TGCAGCGTTGCTATGGCGGAAAAGAGGTACGAGCAGTACTTC.

In this sample, this clonotype turned up many times. This chain connects TRBV9 to TRBJ2-5; D might be TRBD1 or TRBD2, each matching 5 bases. Germline V lookup: CDR1 SGDLS, CDR2 YYNGEE. Deletions cut 0 bases from V and 9 bases from J, with 12 bases between. The CDR3 consists of 13 residues. Written as DNA, the CDR3 is TGTGCCAGCAGCGTAGAGACCCTGGGGGCCCAGTACTTC. Protein: CASSVETLGAQYF.

The chain has TRBV10-1 and TRBJ2-3; no clear D gene. The CDR3 contains 15 residues. Per the germline V gene, CDR1 is WNHNN and CDR2 is SYGVQD (reference sequence). Trimming stripped 7 bases from V and 0 bases from J, with 14 bases between. CDR3 sequence reads: CASIPPPESTDTQYF. CDR3 coding DNA: TGCGCCAGCATCCCCCCACCGGAGAGCACAGATACGCAGTATTTT.

This clonotype was found once. The V gene is TRBV20-1, the J gene TRBJ1-5; 10 bases agree with TRBD1. Per germline, CDR1 DFQATT and CDR2 SNEGSKA (reference sequence). The CDR3 covers 17 residues. V shed 1 base, J shed 2 bases, and the junction held 8 bases outside the gene matches. CDR3 DNA: TGCAGTGCTAGAGGGGACAGGGGCGGGTCGGGCAATCAGCCCCAGCATTTT. It is translated as CSARGDRGGSGNQPQHF.